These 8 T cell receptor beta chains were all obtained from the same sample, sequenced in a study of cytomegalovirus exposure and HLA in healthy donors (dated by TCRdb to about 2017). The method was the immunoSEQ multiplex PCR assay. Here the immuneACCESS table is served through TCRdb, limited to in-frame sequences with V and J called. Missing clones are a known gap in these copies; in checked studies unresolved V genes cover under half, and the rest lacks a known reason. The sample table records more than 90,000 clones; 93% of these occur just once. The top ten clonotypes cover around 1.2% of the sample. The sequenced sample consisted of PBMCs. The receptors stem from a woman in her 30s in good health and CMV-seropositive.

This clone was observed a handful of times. In DNA, the CDR3 is TGTGCCAGCAGCCTTCGACAGGGGAGGAAGTCTGAAGCTTTCTTT. Translating gives CASSLRQGRKSEAFF. J is TRBJ1-1 and V is TRBV21-1; TRBD1 is the table's D call and was not checked against the DNA. TRBV21-1 is shown as a pseudogene. This CDR3 has 15 residues.

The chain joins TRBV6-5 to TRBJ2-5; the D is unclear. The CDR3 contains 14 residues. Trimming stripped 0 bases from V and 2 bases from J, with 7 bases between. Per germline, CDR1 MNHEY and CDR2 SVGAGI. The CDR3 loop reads CASSYSHLQETQYF. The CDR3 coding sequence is TGTGCCAGCAGTTACTCCCACTTACAAGAGACCCAGTACTTC.

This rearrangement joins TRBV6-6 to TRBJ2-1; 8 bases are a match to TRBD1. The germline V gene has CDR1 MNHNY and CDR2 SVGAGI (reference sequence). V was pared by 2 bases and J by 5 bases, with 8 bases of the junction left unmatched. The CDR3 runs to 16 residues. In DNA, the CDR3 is TGTGCCAGCAGTTACGGGCGCCAGGGGGCTCACAATGAGCAGTTCTTC. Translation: CASSYGRQGAHNEQFF.

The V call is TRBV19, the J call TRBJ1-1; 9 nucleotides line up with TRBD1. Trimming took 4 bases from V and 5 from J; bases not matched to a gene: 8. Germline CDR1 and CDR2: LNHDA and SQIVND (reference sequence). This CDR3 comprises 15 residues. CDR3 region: CASSTLQGAGTEAFF. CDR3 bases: TGTGCCAGTAGTACCTTACAGGGGGCAGGGACTGAAGCTTTCTTT.

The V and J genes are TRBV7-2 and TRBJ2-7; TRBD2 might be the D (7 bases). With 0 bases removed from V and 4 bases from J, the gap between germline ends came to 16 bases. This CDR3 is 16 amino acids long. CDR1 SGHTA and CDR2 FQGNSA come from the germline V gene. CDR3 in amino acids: CASSLAGGRVIYEQYF. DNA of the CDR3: TGTGCCAGCAGCTTAGCCGGGGGGCGCGTGATATACGAGCAGTACTTC.

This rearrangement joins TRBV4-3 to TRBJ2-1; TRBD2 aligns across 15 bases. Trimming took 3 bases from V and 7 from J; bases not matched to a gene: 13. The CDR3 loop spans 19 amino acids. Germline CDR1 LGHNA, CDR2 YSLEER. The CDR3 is CASSHHRTSGRAGGNEQFF. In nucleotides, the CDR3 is TGCGCCAGCAGCCATCATCGGACTAGCGGGAGGGCGGGTGGAAATGAGCAGTTCTTC.

Here the CDR3 DNA reads TGTGCCAGCAGCCCGGGACAGGGATTCTACAATGAGCAGTTCTTC. Amino acids: CASSPGQGFYNEQFF. V usage is TRBV27 and J usage is TRBJ2-1; TRBD1 matches at 9 bases. The CDR3 has 15 amino acids. After removal of 6 bases from V and 3 bases from J, the junction contained 6 bases not matched to a gene. CDR1 and CDR2 from the germline V gene are MNHEY and SMNVEV (reference sequence).

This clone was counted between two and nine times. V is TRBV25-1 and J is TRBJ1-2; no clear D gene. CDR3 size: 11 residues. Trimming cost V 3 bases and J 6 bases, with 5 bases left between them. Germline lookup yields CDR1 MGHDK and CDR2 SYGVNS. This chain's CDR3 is CASSDGHGYTF. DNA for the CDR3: TGTGCCAGCAGTGATGGGCATGGCTACACCTTC.